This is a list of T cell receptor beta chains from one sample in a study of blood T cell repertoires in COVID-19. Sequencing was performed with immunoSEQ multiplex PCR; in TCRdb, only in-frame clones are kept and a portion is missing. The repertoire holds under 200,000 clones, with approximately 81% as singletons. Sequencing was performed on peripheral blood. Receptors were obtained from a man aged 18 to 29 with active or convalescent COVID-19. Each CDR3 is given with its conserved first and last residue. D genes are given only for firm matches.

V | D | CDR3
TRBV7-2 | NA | CASSLLFVPGQFF
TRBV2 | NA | CASSRKPGQNNSPLHF
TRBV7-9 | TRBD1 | CASGRDRGNTIYF
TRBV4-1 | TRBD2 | CASSQRKGGSLNTGELFF
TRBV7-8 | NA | CASSLAGFGSYSNQPQHF
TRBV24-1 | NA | CATSDPKAGMETQYF
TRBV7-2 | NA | CASSLVSSLSSGNTIYF
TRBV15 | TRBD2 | CATSRDWAGGPYEQYF
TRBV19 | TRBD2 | CASSIDWTSGGYNEQFF
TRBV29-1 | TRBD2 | CSVTLSGVAYNEQFF
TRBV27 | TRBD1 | CASSNRGSNTEAFF
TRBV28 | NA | CASSSNRVSAGLDYGYTF